The 17 T cell receptor beta chains given below trace back to one sample, sequenced in a study of lymphopenia after photon versus proton radiotherapy. Data came from immunoSEQ multiplex PCR; TCRdb stores just in-frame clones and leaves some out. Found here are 65,000 to 75,000 clones, over 70% of them singletons; the top ten hold approximately 11%. Source: peripheral blood, taken from a patient treated with proton-based radiotherapy. The receptors stem from a man aged 80 or over with esophageal cancer.

CDR3 nucleotide sequence: TGTGCCAGTAGTATTCCGGGCAGTGGCACCGGGGAGCTGTTTTTT. Its translation: CASSIPGSGTGELFF. The chain combines TRBV19 with TRBJ2-2, with D hard to call. Germline V CDR1 and CDR2: LNHDA, SQIVND (reference sequence). The CDR3 has 15 amino acids. Trimming pared 3 bases from V and 4 bases from J, leaving 12 bases between.

The chain couples TRBV12-5 to TRBJ1-1; unclear D gene. Per the germline V gene, CDR1 is LGHNT and CDR2 is FRNRAP. The CDR3 is 15 amino acids. V lost 1 base, J lost 1 base, and 10 bases lay in between. The chain's CDR3 is CASGLGGRRNTEAFF. The CDR3 DNA reads as TGTGCTAGTGGTTTGGGCGGCCGGCGGAACACTGAAGCTTTCTTT.

The chain couples TRBV2 to TRBJ2-4; TRBD1 matches 10 bases. The germline V gene encodes CDR1 SNHLY and CDR2 FYNNEI. V lost 4 bases to trimming and J lost 8 bases; unmatched junction nucleotides: 5. The CDR3 extends over 14 amino acids. In DNA form, the CDR3 reads TGTGCCAGCAGTGGACAGGGGGCATGGGACATTCAGTACTTC. Its protein product is CASSGQGAWDIQYF.

The CDR3 spells CASSLASVAYEQYF. The DNA of the CDR3 is TGTGCCAGCAGCCTCGCTAGCGTAGCCTACGAGCAGTACTTC. The V call is TRBV7-2, the J call TRBJ2-7; a possible D gene is TRBD2 (6 bases). Trimming left V 5 bases short and J 2 bases short, with 13 bases between. In germline, CDR1 is SGHTA, CDR2 FQGNSA. CDR3 length equals 14 residues.

This sequence joins TRBV29-1 and TRBJ1-3, with 11 bases matching TRBD1. Looked up from germline, CDR1 is SQVTM and CDR2 is ANQGSEA. This CDR3 spans 15 amino acids. The ends lost 1 base at V and 4 bases at J; junction bases unmatched: 3. CDR3 in amino acids: CSVEGTGGPGNTIYF. The CDR3 coding sequence is TGCAGCGTTGAAGGGACAGGGGGCCCAGGAAACACCATATATTTT.

In this sample, this clone is medium-sized. The chain is built from TRBV5-1 and TRBJ2-2; D possibly corresponds to TRBD2 (5 bases). The V and J ends lost 4 bases and 5 bases respectively, with 12 bases between them. The CDR3 spans 14 residues. Germline values: CDR1 SGHRS, CDR2 YFSETQ. The CDR3 DNA is TGCGCCAGCAGCCCGGGGTCGTATACCGGGGAGCTGTTTTTT. As protein: CASSPGSYTGELFF.

V is TRBV7-2 and J is TRBJ1-5; D perhaps matches TRBD1 (6 bases). The germline V gene has CDR1 SGHTA and CDR2 FQGNSA. CDR3 length: 15 residues. Trimming took 5 bases from V and 5 from J, leaving 16 bases between them. The CDR3 sequence: CASSGSNRVYQPQHF. CDR3 coding DNA: TGTGCCAGCAGCGGGTCGAACAGGGTCTATCAGCCCCAGCATTTT. The variable domain in full, completed from reference TRBV7-2 and TRBJ1-5, reads GAGVSQSPSNKVTEKGKDVELRCDPISGHTALYWYRQSLGQGLEFLIYFQGNSAPDKSGLPSDRFSAERTGGSVSTLTIQRTQQEDSAVYLCASSGSNRVYQPQHFGDGTRLSIL.

The rearrangement uses TRBV18 and TRBJ2-5, with TRBD2 identical over 8 bases. V shed 3 bases, J shed 3 bases, and the junction held 3 bases outside the gene matches. CDR3 length equals 14 residues. Germline V CDR1 and CDR2: KGHSH, LQKENI. Here the CDR3 reads CASSPTSGKETQYF. Written as DNA, the CDR3 is TGTGCCAGCTCACCCACTAGCGGAAAAGAGACCCAGTACTTC.

The chain uses TRBV18 and TRBJ2-7, with a possible D match to TRBD1 (5 bases). Germline V gene data show CDR1 as KGHSH and CDR2 as LQKENI. Trimming stripped 6 bases from V and 0 bases from J, with 12 bases between. The CDR3 sequence is 14 residues long. For the CDR3, the DNA is TGTGCCAGCTCGGGCCAGGGCCCCTCCTACGAGCAGTACTTC. Translated: CASSGQGPSYEQYF.

This chain links TRBV7-2 with TRBJ2-2; 12 bases map to TRBD2. Germline assignment: CDR1 SGHTA and CDR2 FQGNSA. The V segment lost 0 bases and the J segment 6 bases; nucleotides outside the gene matches: 5. The CDR3 contains 17 residues. In DNA form, the CDR3 reads TGTGCCAGCAGCTTAGCGGGGCTAGCGGGAGGGTCCGGGGAGCTGTTTTTT. This encodes CASSLAGLAGGSGELFF.

The chain has TRBV9 and TRBJ1-1; TRBD1 matches 9 bases. V dropped 3 bases and J dropped 3; count of bases not matched to a gene: 3. CDR1 is SGDLS and CDR2 is YYNGEE in the germline V gene. The CDR3 extends over 14 amino acids. CDR3 sequence reads: CASSAWTGDTEAFF. In DNA, the CDR3 is TGTGCCAGCAGCGCCTGGACAGGGGACACTGAAGCTTTCTTT.

The V call is TRBV7-2, the J call TRBJ2-1; D unclear. The CDR3 has 13 residues. V lost 5 bases to trimming and J lost 6 bases, with 11 bases between them. Germline V gene sequence: CDR1 SGHTA, CDR2 FQGNSA. The CDR3 region has the DNA TGTGCCAGCAGCCCGGGCCCCCGCAATGAGCAGTTCTTC. Translating it yields CASSPGPRNEQFF. The whole variable domain, filled in from reference TRBV7-2 and TRBJ2-1, reads GAGVSQSPSNKVTEKGKDVELRCDPISGHTALYWYRQSLGQGLEFLIYFQGNSAPDKSGLPSDRFSAERTGGSVSTLTIQRTQQEDSAVYLCASSPGPRNEQFFGPGTRLTVL.

The chain combines TRBV7-9 with TRBJ1-2; the D gene is possibly TRBD1 (5 bases). CDR1 is SEHNR, CDR2 FQNEAQ, per germline (reference sequence). This CDR3 has 17 residues. Trimming took 1 base from V and 4 from J, leaving 19 bases between them. CDR3 coding DNA: TGTGCCAGCAGCTTAGACGGCGGGGCGCCCGCTGGCTATGGCTACACCTTC. Translation gives CASSLDGGAPAGYGYTF.

The chain joins TRBV10-3 to TRBJ2-2, with D possibly called TRBD1 or TRBD2 (5 bases each). Trimming took off 4 bases at V and 7 bases at J, with 7 bases between the two ends. The CDR3 loop spans 12 amino acids. Germline CDR1 reads ENHRY; CDR2 reads SYGVKD. CDR3: CAISGDLGELFF. The DNA for the CDR3 is TGTGCCATCAGTGGGGACCTCGGGGAGCTGTTTTTT.

This CDR3 reads CASSPRGYSNQPQHF. Here the CDR3 DNA reads TGCGCCAGCAGCCCACGGGGGTATAGCAATCAGCCCCAGCATTTT. This chain connects TRBV4-1 to TRBJ1-5; the D gene is possibly TRBD1 (5 bases). Per germline, CDR1 MGHRA and CDR2 YSYEKL. The CDR3 has 15 residues. Trimming removed 4 bases at V and 0 bases at J, with 10 bases between.

The DNA of the CDR3 is TGCAGCGGGGACGGAGGTGACGGCTACACCTTC. It translates to CSGDGGDGYTF. This rearrangement joins TRBV29-1 to TRBJ1-2, with D tentatively TRBD1 (5 bases). Trimming pared 7 bases from V and 8 bases from J, leaving 14 bases between. Germline V gene data show CDR1 as SQVTM and CDR2 as ANQGSEA. The CDR3 extends over 11 amino acids.

V usage is TRBV18 and J usage is TRBJ2-1; D gene ambiguous. V was shortened by 3 bases and J by 1 base, with 7 bases between the two germline ends. This CDR3 spans 14 amino acids. Germline V gene data show CDR1 as KGHSH and CDR2 as LQKENI. In DNA form, the CDR3 reads TGTGCCAGCTCACCGAGTGCGTCCTACAATGAGCAGTTCTTC. Encoded protein: CASSPSASYNEQFF.